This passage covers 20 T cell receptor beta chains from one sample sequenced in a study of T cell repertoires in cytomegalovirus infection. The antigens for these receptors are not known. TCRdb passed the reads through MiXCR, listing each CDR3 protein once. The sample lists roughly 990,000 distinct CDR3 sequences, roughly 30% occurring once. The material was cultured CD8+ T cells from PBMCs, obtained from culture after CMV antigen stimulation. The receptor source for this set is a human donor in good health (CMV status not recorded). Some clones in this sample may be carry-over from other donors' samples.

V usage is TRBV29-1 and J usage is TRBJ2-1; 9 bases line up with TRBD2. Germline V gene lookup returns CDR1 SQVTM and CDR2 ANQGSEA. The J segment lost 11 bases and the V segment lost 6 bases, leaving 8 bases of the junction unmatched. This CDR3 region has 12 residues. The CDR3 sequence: CSVAAGGPQQFF. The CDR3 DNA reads TGCAGCGTGGCCGCGGGGGGGCCCCAGCAGTTCTTC.

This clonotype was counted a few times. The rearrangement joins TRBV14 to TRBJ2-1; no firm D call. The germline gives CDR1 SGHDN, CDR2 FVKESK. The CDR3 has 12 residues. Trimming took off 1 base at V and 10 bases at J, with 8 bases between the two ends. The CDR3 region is CASSQVGWEQFF. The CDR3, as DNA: TGTGCCAGCAGCCAAGTAGGGTGGGAGCAGTTCTTC.

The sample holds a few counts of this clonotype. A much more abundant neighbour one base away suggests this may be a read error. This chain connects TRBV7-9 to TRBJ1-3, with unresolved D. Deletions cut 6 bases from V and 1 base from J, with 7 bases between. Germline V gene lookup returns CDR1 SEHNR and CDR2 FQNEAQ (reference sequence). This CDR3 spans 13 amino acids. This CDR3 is CASRRESGNTIYF. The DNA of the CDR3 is TGTGCCAGCAGAAGGGAATCTGGAAACACCATATATTTT.

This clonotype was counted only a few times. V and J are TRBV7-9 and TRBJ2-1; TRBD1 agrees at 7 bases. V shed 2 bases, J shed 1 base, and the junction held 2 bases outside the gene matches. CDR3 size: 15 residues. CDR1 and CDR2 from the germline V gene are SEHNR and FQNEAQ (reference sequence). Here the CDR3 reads CASSLRGLSYNEQFF. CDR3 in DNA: TGTGCCAGCAGCTTAAGGGGGCTGTCCTACAATGAGCAGTTCTTC.

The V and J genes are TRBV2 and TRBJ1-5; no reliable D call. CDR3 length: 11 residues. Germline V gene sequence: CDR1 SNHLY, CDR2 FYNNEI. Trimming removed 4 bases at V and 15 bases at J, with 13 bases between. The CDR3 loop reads CASSGALGMHF. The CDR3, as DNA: TGTGCCAGCAGTGGGGCACTCGGAATGCATTTT.

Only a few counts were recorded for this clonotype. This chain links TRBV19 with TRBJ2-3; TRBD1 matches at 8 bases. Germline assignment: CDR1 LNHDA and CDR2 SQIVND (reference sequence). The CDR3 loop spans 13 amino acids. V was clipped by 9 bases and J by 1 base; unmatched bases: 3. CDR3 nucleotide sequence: TGTGCCAGCGGACAGGGAGGCACAGATACGCAGTATTTT. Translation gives CASGQGGTDTQYF.

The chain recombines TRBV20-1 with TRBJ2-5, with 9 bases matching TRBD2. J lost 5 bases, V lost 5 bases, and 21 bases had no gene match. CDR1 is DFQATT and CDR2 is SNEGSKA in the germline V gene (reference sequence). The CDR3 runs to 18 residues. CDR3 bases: TGCAGTGCTTGGGGGGGGCCTAGCGGGGCGAAAAGCGGTGAGACCCAGTACTTC. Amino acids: CSAWGGPSGAKSGETQYF.

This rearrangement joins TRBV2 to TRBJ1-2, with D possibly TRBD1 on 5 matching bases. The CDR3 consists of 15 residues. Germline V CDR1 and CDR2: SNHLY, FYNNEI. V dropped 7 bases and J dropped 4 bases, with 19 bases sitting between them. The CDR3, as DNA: TGTGCCAGCAACGCTTGGGGCAGGGAGGCCTATGGCTACACCTTC. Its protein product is CASNAWGREAYGYTF.

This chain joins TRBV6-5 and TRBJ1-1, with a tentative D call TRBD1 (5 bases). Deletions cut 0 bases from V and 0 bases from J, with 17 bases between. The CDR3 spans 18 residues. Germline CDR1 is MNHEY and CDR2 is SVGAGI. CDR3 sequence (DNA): TGTGCCAGCAGTTACTCGTGGGGGGACCACTTACTGAACACTGAAGCTTTCTTT. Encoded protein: CASSYSWGDHLLNTEAFF.

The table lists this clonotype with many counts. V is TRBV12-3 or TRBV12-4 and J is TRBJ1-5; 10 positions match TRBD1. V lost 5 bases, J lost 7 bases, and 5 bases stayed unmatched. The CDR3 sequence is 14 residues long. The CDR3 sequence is CASSRGQGRQPQHF. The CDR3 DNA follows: TGTGCCAGCAGTAGGGGACAGGGGAGGCAGCCCCAGCATTTT.

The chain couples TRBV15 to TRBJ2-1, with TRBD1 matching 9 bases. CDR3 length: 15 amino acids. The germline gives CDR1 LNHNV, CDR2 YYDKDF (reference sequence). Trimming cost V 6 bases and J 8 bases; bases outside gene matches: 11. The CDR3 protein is CATRGRDRAMDEQFF. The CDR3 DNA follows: TGTGCCACCAGAGGGAGGGACAGGGCCATGGATGAGCAGTTCTTC.

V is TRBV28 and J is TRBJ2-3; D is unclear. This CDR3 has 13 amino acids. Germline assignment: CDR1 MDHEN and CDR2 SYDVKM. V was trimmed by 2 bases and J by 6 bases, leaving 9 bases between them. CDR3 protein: CASSLMRMDTQYF. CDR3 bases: TGTGCCAGCAGTTTAATGAGGATGGATACGCAGTATTTT.

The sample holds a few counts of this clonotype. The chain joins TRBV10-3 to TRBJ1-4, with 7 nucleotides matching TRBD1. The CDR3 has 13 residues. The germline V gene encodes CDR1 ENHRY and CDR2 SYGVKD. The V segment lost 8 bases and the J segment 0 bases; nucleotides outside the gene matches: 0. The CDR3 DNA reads TGTGCCATCGGGACAGCAACTAATGAAAAACTGTTTTTT. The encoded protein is CAIGTATNEKLFF.

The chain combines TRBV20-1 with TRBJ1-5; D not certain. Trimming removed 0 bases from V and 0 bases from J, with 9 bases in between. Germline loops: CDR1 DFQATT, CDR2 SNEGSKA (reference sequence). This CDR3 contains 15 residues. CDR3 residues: CSAREEGFSNQPQHF. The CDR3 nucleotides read TGCAGTGCTAGAGAGGAAGGTTTTAGCAATCAGCCCCAGCATTTT.

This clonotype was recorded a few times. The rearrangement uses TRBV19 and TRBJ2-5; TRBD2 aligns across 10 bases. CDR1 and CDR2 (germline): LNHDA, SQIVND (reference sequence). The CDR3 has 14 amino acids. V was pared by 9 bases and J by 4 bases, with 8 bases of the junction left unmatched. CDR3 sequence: CARPERGGRETQYF. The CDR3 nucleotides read TGTGCCAGGCCTGAGCGGGGGGGCCGAGAGACCCAGTACTTC.

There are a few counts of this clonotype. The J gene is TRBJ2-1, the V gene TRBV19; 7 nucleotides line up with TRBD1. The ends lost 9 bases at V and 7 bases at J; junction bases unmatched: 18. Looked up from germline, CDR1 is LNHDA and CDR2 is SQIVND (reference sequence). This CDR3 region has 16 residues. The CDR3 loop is CASSTLTGFVLNEQFF. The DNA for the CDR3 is TGTGCCAGCTCCACCCTGACAGGGTTCGTCCTGAATGAGCAGTTCTTC.

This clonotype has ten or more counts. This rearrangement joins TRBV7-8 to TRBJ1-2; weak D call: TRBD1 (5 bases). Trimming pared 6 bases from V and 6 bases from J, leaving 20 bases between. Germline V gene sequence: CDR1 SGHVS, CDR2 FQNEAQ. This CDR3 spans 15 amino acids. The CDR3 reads CASSLKDGRVDGYTF. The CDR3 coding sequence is TGTGCCAGCAGTTTAAAGGATGGCAGGGTGGATGGCTACACCTTC. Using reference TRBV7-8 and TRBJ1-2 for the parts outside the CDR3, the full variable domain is GAGVSQSPRYKVAKRGQDVALRCDPISGHVSLFWYQQALGQGPEFLTYFQNEAQLDKSGLPSDRFFAERPEGSVSTLKIQRTQQEDSAVYLCASSLKDGRVDGYTFGSGTRLTVV.

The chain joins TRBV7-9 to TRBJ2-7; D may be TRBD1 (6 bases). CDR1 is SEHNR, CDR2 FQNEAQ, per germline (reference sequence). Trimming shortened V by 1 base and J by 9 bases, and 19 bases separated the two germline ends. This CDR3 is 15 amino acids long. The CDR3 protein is CASSLEQGRPLGQYF. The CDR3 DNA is TGTGCCAGCAGCTTAGAACAGGGCAGGCCATTGGGGCAGTACTTC.

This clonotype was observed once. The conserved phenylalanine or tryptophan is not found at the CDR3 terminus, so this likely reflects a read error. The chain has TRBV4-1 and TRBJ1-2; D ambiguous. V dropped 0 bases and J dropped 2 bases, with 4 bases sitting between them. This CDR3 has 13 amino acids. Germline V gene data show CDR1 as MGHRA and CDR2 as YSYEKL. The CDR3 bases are TGCGCCAGCAGCCAAGATACGAACTATGGCTACACCTCC. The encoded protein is CASSQDTNYGYTS.

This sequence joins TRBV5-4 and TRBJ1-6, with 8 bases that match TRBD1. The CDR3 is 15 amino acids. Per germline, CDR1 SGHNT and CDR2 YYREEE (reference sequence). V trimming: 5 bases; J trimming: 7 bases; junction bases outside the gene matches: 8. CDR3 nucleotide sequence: TGTGCCAGCAGATCGACAGGGGCGGTGAATTCACCCCTCCACTTT. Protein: CASRSTGAVNSPLHF.